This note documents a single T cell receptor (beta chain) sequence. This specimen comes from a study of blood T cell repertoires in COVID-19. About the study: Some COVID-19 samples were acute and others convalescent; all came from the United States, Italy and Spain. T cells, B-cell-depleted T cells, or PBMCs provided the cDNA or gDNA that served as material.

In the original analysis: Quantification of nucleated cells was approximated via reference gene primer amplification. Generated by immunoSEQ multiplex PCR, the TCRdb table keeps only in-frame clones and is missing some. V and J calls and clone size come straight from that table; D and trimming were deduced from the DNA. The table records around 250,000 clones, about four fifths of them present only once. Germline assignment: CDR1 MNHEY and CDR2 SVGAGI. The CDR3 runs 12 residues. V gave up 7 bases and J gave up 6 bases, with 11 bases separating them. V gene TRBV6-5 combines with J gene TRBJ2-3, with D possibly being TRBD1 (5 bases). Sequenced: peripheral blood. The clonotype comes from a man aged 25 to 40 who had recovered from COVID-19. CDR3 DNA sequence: TGTGCCAGCATCGGTAAGGGGGATACGCAGTATTTT. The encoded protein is CASIGKGDTQYF.